This T cell receptor (beta chain) appears in the sequencing data of a study of T cell responses to AZD1222 COVID-19 vaccine. V gave up 0 bases and J gave up 1 base, with 13 bases separating them. From germline, CDR1 is SGHRS and CDR2 YFSETQ. The CDR3 has 17 amino acids. Study observations and caveats: Within unmutated variant regions lay the reported targets of nearly half of spike-specific TCRs. Spike-spanning, vaccine-associated CD4 TCRs were dominant at 160-218 and 743-854. There were mostly white British donors and more females than males, and clonal diversity was possibly underestimated. Elevations in Spike-specific TCR breadth and depth followed administration of two AZD1222 doses.

Note on this clone: Its specificity is not known.

Sequenced by immunoSEQ multiplex PCR; TCRdb stores in-frame clones only, minus some. The sample comprises 120,000 to 150,000 clones, roughly nine tenths of which are singletons, and more than 2.5% rests with the top ten. The sequenced sample was peripheral blood, obtained on day 0 of AZD1222 vaccination. This chain links TRBV5-1 with TRBJ2-2; the D is unclear. The clonotype comes from an adult in good health. This CDR3 is CASSLGSPGRNTGELFF. The DNA for the CDR3 is TGCGCCAGCAGCTTGGGTTCACCGGGTCGGAACACCGGGGAGCTGTTTTTT.